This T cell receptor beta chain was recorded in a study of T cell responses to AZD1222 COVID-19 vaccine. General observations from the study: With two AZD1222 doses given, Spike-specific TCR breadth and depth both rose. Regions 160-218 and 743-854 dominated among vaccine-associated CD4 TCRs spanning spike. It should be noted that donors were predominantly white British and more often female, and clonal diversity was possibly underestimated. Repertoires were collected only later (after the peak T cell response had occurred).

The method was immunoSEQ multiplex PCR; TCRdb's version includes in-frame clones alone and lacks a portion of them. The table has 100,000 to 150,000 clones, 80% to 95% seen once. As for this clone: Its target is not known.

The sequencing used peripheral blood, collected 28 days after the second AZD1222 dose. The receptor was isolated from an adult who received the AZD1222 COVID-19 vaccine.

Written as DNA, the CDR3 is TGTGCCAGCAGCCACCAGCGGGGGGGCGGTCGGAATGAGCAGTTCTTC. As protein: CASSHQRGGGRNEQFF. This chain uses TRBV7-2 with TRBJ2-1; 10 bases fit TRBD2. The germline V gene encodes CDR1 SGHTA and CDR2 FQGNSA. The CDR3 covers 16 residues. Trimming took 5 bases from V and 7 from J; bases not matched to a gene: 11.